This passage covers 14 T cell receptor beta chains from one sample sequenced in a study of T cell responses to AZD1222 COVID-19 vaccine. Repertoires were generated with immunoSEQ multiplex PCR, while TCRdb's copy carries only in-frame clones and drops some. The sample includes 150,000 to 180,000 clones, approximately 91% seen only once; the top ten take more than 6.5%. Material: peripheral blood, obtained after recovery from COVID-19. These receptors came from an adult who had recovered from COVID-19.

This rearrangement joins TRBV5-1 to TRBJ2-1, with TRBD2 identical over 7 bases. V lost 1 base to trimming and J lost 0 bases; unmatched junction nucleotides: 7. The germline V gene encodes CDR1 SGHRS and CDR2 YFSETQ. The CDR3 has 17 residues. The CDR3 region has the DNA TGCGCCAGCAGCTTGAGGCTAGCGGAGAGCTCCTACAATGAGCAGTTCTTC. Translation: CASSLRLAESSYNEQFF.

This clone appeared a single time. V usage is TRBV2 and J usage is TRBJ2-3; 14 bases are shared with TRBD2. With V trimmed by 9 bases and J by 2 bases, 7 bases remained unmatched. CDR1 and CDR2 (germline): SNHLY, FYNNEI. The CDR3 consists of 16 residues. DNA of the CDR3: TGTGCCAGTCGACTAGCGGGGGGGTTTGTCACAGATACGCAGTATTTT. This encodes CASRLAGGFVTDTQYF.

The chain uses TRBV25-1 and TRBJ1-1; weak D call: TRBD1 (5 bases). Per the germline V gene, CDR1 is MGHDK and CDR2 is SYGVNS. V was pared by 3 bases and J by 1 base, with 6 bases between. This CDR3 is built from 13 residues. The CDR3 reads CASSDDRNTEAFF. CDR3 coding DNA: TGTGCCAGCAGTGACGACAGGAACACTGAAGCTTTCTTT.

This rearrangement joins TRBV9 to TRBJ2-5, with TRBD2 matching 12 bases. This CDR3 has 14 residues. Germline V gives CDR1 SGDLS, CDR2 YYNGEE. V shed 6 bases and J 4 bases; nucleotides not matched to a gene: 4. In DNA form, the CDR3 reads TGTGCCAGCAAACCGGGACTAGCGGGAGAGACCCAGTACTTC. This translates into CASKPGLAGETQYF.

This clone was found once. The CDR3 DNA is TGTGCCAGCAGCTACGACAGTGGTGGCTACACCTTC. Its translation is CASSYDSGGYTF. The genes are TRBV7-9 and TRBJ1-2, with a tentative D call TRBD1 (5 bases). The CDR3 has 12 residues. Between the trimmed V and J ends, which lost 4 bases and 7 bases, there was a span of 10 bases. Germline V gene data show CDR1 as SEHNR and CDR2 as FQNEAQ (reference sequence).

This clone was counted once. This rearrangement joins TRBV3-1 (or the pseudogene TRBV3-2) to TRBJ2-7; D remains unclear. Germline-derived CDR1 and CDR2 are LGHDT and YNNKEL (reference sequence). The V end lost 3 bases, the J end lost 3 bases, and 6 bases lay between the germline ends. The CDR3 has 12 residues. The CDR3 nucleotides are TGTGCCAGCAGCCATCACGTCTACGAGCAGTACTTC. Protein: CASSHHVYEQYF.

This chain joins TRBV14 and TRBJ2-7; 9 bases line up with TRBD1. Trimming cost V 3 bases and J 12 bases; bases outside gene matches: 9. This CDR3 spans 13 amino acids. Germline CDR1 is SGHDN and CDR2 is FVKESK. The CDR3 DNA follows: TGTGCCAGCAGCCACGGACAGGGGAAGGGGTTGTACTTC. Its protein product is CASSHGQGKGLYF.

The rearrangement links TRBV9 to TRBJ1-5, with D possibly being TRBD1 (5 bases). The ends were cut back, 1 base at V and 6 bases at J, with 11 bases in the middle. Germline V gene data show CDR1 as SGDLS and CDR2 as YYNGEE. There are 14 residues in the CDR3. The CDR3 loop reads CASSVSGTPQPQHF. The CDR3 region has the DNA TGTGCCAGCAGCGTATCCGGGACGCCTCAGCCCCAGCATTTT.

The chain recombines TRBV6-5 with TRBJ1-2, with 8 bases aligning to TRBD1. The V gene's germline CDR1 is MNHEY and CDR2 SVGAGI. The junction had 10 bases not matched to a gene; V was cut back by 6 bases and J by 4 bases. This CDR3 has 15 amino acids. The CDR3 is CASRLDPGTGYGYTF. In nucleotides, the CDR3 is TGTGCCAGCAGACTAGATCCCGGGACAGGCTATGGCTACACCTTC.

In its sample, this clone was seen once. The chain uses TRBV19 and TRBJ2-2, with TRBD2 matching 14 bases. V lost 5 bases to trimming and J lost 4 bases; unmatched junction nucleotides: 12. The CDR3 contains 19 residues. In germline, CDR1 is LNHDA, CDR2 SQIVND (reference sequence). CDR3 in amino acids: CASSPLRLAGGPGTGELFF. The CDR3 nucleotides read TGTGCCAGTAGTCCGTTACGACTAGCGGGGGGGCCGGGCACCGGGGAGCTGTTTTTT.

This clone has more than one count but fewer than ten. CDR3 protein: CASSALLAGAQETQYF. CDR3 sequence (DNA): TGTGCCAGCAGCGCCCTACTAGCGGGGGCCCAAGAGACCCAGTACTTC. V is TRBV9 and J is TRBJ2-5; 11 bases align to TRBD2. This CDR3 spans 16 amino acids. Germline assignment: CDR1 SGDLS and CDR2 YYNGEE. J gave up 1 base and V 3 bases, and 5 bases lay outside the gene matches.

V gene TRBV3-1 (or the pseudogene TRBV3-2) combines with J gene TRBJ1-5, with TRBD1 matching 8 bases. The CDR3 sequence is 17 residues long. Trimming took 5 bases from V and 5 from J; bases not matched to a gene: 14. CDR1 and CDR2 from the germline V gene are LGHDT and YNNKEL (reference sequence). The CDR3 is CASSWLGLTGDYQPQHF. The CDR3 DNA sequence: TGTGCCAGCAGCTGGCTTGGTCTGACAGGGGATTATCAGCCCCAGCATTTT.

This chain links TRBV28 with TRBJ2-6; 10 nucleotides line up with TRBD2. Losses at the gene ends were 6 bases for V and 4 bases for J; bases not matched to a gene: 6. Germline-derived CDR1 and CDR2 are MDHEN and SYDVKM. The CDR3 consists of 16 residues. CDR3 loop: CASSPAGGVGANVLTF. CDR3 DNA: TGTGCCAGCAGCCCAGCGGGAGGGGTAGGGGCCAACGTCCTGACTTTC.

The chain links TRBV29-1 to TRBJ2-1; 8 bases are shared with TRBD1. With 6 bases clipped from V and 6 bases from J, the junction kept 4 bases outside the gene matches. The germline V gene encodes CDR1 SQVTM and CDR2 ANQGSEA. This CDR3 has 12 amino acids. CDR3 DNA sequence: TGCAGCGTGGACAGGGCGGGCAATGAGCAGTTCTTC. Encoded protein: CSVDRAGNEQFF.